This T cell receptor (beta chain) was profiled in a study of blood T cell repertoires in COVID-19. Whole-study context: Sample material is recorded as cDNA or gDNA derived from T cells, B-cell-depleted T cells, or PBMCs.

Assignment of participants to cohorts was predicated upon participant-reported clinical history. Donors in Cohort 3 counted as recovered after two negative PCRs, clearance, or symptom resolution. Original handling: Scientists estimated how many nucleated cells there were by amplifying reference gene primers. Method: immunoSEQ multiplex PCR; TCRdb's copy keeps in-frame clones and lacks some. The V and J calls and clone size were taken over from that table, and D and trimming were inferred from the DNA. The data contain roughly 140,000 clones, around 87% of them singletons. The CDR3 length is 15 residues. The germline V gene has CDR1 LNHDA and CDR2 SQIVND (reference sequence).

Sample: PBMCs or T cells enriched from blood (not recorded which). The sequence came from a man aged 60-69 years who had recovered from COVID-19. The gene calls are TRBV19 and TRBJ1-1; 12 bases are a match to TRBD1. The CDR3 is CSTGTGGEWNTEAFF. CDR3 bases: TGTTCAACCGGGACAGGGGGCGAATGGAACACTGAAGCTTTCTTT.